The present TCR beta chain was sequenced within a study of blood T cells in healthy people across ages. Sample-barcoded 5' priming and a J-beta primer mix drove a second PCR of about 7 to 12 cycles. TCRdb reprocessed the 5' RACE reads with MiXCR, giving one entry per CDR3 protein. The table lists 710,000 or so distinct CDR3 sequences, roughly 32% of them singletons, with 15% in the top ten. This clonotype has just a few counts. One base away lies a much larger clone, so this may be a sequencing read error. Deletions cut 6 bases from V and 5 bases from J, with 16 bases between. This CDR3 is 14 amino acids long. Germline-derived CDR1 and CDR2 are SNHLY and FYNNEI.

The specimen sequenced was blood. V is TRBV2 and J is TRBJ1-2; D is uncertain. The receptor comes from a woman aged 80 or older in good health. The CDR3 loop reads CASREHPGKYGYTF. The CDR3 DNA follows: TGTGCCAGCAGGGAACATCCGGGGAAGTATGGCTACACCTTC.